The next 10 T cell receptor beta chains were all read from a single sample in a study of CD8+ T cells in alopecia areata. Stated treatment: oral pan-JAK inhibitor, 5-10 mg twice daily. Following RNA extraction, reverse transcription yielded cDNA that acted as the sequencing template. Sequenced by immunoSEQ multiplex PCR; TCRdb stores in-frame clones only, minus some. Here the sample spans 90,000 or so clones, roughly 47% being singletons. Source: CD8+ T cells sorted from blood, taken at week 24, from a patient treated with tofacitinib. Receptors originate from a human donor with alopecia areata.

This rearrangement joins TRBV29-1 to TRBJ2-7; D may be TRBD1 or TRBD2 (5 bases each). CDR1 is SQVTM and CDR2 is ANQGSEA in the germline V gene. This CDR3 has 15 residues. Trimming pared 5 bases from V and 2 bases from J, leaving 19 bases between. Here the CDR3 DNA reads TGCAGCGTTTACTTCCCGGGACGGAATACCTACGAGCAGTACTTC. Encoded protein: CSVYFPGRNTYEQYF.

This clone appeared a few times. The chain recombines TRBV28 with TRBJ2-4; 8 bases are a match to TRBD2. The CDR3 spans 16 residues. Germline assignment: CDR1 MDHEN and CDR2 SYDVKM. V shed 7 bases, J shed 1 base, and the junction held 9 bases outside the gene matches. CDR3 region: CASTGGREDAKNIQYF. The CDR3 DNA is TGTGCCAGCACCGGTGGGCGGGAGGATGCCAAAAACATTCAGTACTTC. Looking up the rest from reference TRBV28 and TRBJ2-4 gives the full variable domain: DVKVTQSSRYLVKRTGEKVFLECVQDMDHENMFWYRQDPGLGLRLIYFSYDVKMKEKGDIPEGYSVSREKKERFSLILESASTNQTSMYLCASTGGREDAKNIQYFGAGTRLSVL.

This clone has a handful of counts. CDR3 amino acids: CASSLAGYTDTQYF. The CDR3 DNA reads TGTGCCAGCAGCTTAGCGGGATACACAGATACGCAGTATTTT. The chain links TRBV11-2 to TRBJ2-3; TRBD2 might be the D (5 bases). The length of the CDR3 is 14 residues. Germline V CDR1 and CDR2: SGHAT, FQNNGV. Between the trimmed V and J ends, which lost 1 base and 2 bases, there was a span of 7 bases.

The V call is TRBV7-9, the J call TRBJ1-1, with TRBD1 identical over 9 bases. CDR3 size: 13 residues. With V trimmed by 5 bases and J by 5 bases, 3 bases remained unmatched. Germline CDR1 and CDR2: SEHNR and FQNEAQ (reference sequence). The DNA of the CDR3 is TGTGCCAGCAGCGCGGACAGGGGTACTGAAGCTTTCTTT. Protein: CASSADRGTEAFF.

This clone has a handful of counts. This chain joins TRBV4-1 and TRBJ2-7; weak D call: TRBD1 (6 bases). The CDR3 extends over 16 amino acids. The germline V gene has CDR1 MGHRA and CDR2 YSYEKL. Trimming pared 0 bases from V and 0 bases from J, leaving 12 bases between. CDR3 region: CASSQDRDTASYEQYF. The CDR3 nucleotides read TGCGCCAGCAGCCAAGATAGGGACACGGCCTCCTACGAGCAGTACTTC.

V usage is TRBV7-9 and J usage is TRBJ2-1, with 8 bases aligning to TRBD2. CDR1 is SEHNR, CDR2 FQNEAQ, per germline (reference sequence). V gave up 7 bases and J gave up 7 bases; unmatched junction bases: 9. CDR3 size: 14 residues. Written as DNA, the CDR3 is TGTGCCAGCACCCCGTTAGCGGGACTTAATGAGCAGTTCTTC. Translated: CASTPLAGLNEQFF.

The chain employs TRBV19 and TRBJ1-1; 9 nucleotides align to TRBD1. The V gene end was trimmed by 10 bases and the J gene end by 1 base; junction bases not matched to a gene: 4. CDR1 LNHDA and CDR2 SQIVND come from the germline V gene (reference sequence). The CDR3 runs 13 residues. The CDR3 spells CATQQGANTEAFF. CDR3 sequence (DNA): TGTGCCACCCAACAGGGGGCGAACACTGAAGCTTTCTTT.

This sequence joins TRBV5-4 and TRBJ1-1; tentative D call: TRBD1 (5 bases). The CDR3 loop spans 18 amino acids. Per germline, CDR1 SGHNT and CDR2 YYREEE (reference sequence). V lost 2 bases and J 0 bases, leaving 20 bases between the germline ends. CDR3 loop: CASSLRQHHNLMNTEAFF. Written as DNA, the CDR3 is TGTGCCAGCAGCTTACGACAGCACCATAACCTGATGAACACTGAAGCTTTCTTT.

The rearrangement joins TRBV27 to TRBJ1-3; weak D call: TRBD1 (6 bases). CDR1 and CDR2 from the germline V gene are MNHEY and SMNVEV (reference sequence). The V end lost 5 bases, the J end lost 2 bases, and 13 bases lay between the germline ends. This CDR3 spans 15 amino acids. In nucleotides, the CDR3 is TGTGCCAGCAGTCCCACCGGACAGCCTGGAAACACCATATATTTT. As protein: CASSPTGQPGNTIYF.

The chain links TRBV5-1 to TRBJ2-7; 8 positions agree with TRBD2. The germline CDR1 and CDR2 sequences are SGHRS and YFSETQ. The CDR3 spans 16 residues. V shed 1 base and J 3 bases; nucleotides not matched to a gene: 9. The CDR3 DNA follows: TGCGCCAGCAGCTTGCCCATGGGACTAGGAGACTACGAGCAGTACTTC. It is translated as CASSLPMGLGDYEQYF.